This passage covers 28 T cell receptor beta chains from one sample sequenced in a study of cytomegalovirus exposure and HLA in healthy donors. The protocol was immunoSEQ multiplex PCR, while the TCRdb copy is restricted to in-frame clones and leaves out a portion. The sample holds about 82,000 clones, around 92% seen once. Sequences were obtained from PBMCs. These receptors were obtained from a man between 18 and 35 years old in good health and CMV-seronegative.

The V gene is TRBV29-1, the J gene TRBJ2-4, with TRBD1 matching over 9 bases. The CDR3 contains 12 residues. Losses at the gene ends were 6 bases for V and 7 bases for J; bases not matched to a gene: 4. Germline lookup yields CDR1 SQVTM and CDR2 ANQGSEA. The CDR3 DNA sequence: TGCAGCGTGGAGGACAGGGGCAACATTCAGTACTTC. It yields the protein CSVEDRGNIQYF.

The genes are TRBV7-2 and TRBJ1-2; tentatively, D is TRBD1 (5 bases). Trimming removed 5 bases at V and 4 bases at J, with 11 bases between. CDR1 and CDR2 (germline): SGHTA, FQGNSA. This CDR3 contains 13 residues. This chain's CDR3 is CASSHDRLYGYTF. The DNA for the CDR3 is TGTGCCAGCAGCCATGACAGACTCTATGGCTACACCTTC. Drawing the rest from reference TRBV7-2 and TRBJ1-2, the complete variable domain is GAGVSQSPSNKVTEKGKDVELRCDPISGHTALYWYRQSLGQGLEFLIYFQGNSAPDKSGLPSDRFSAERTGGSVSTLTIQRTQQEDSAVYLCASSHDRLYGYTFGSGTRLTVV.

This rearrangement joins TRBV29-1 to TRBJ1-1, with D possibly being TRBD1 (5 bases). This CDR3 contains 11 residues. Deletions cut 1 base from V and 7 bases from J, with 7 bases between. CDR1 is SQVTM, CDR2 ANQGSEA, per germline. The CDR3 here is CSVEGGSEAFF. CDR3 nucleotide sequence: TGCAGCGTTGAAGGGGGCAGTGAAGCTTTCTTT.

This clone appeared a few times. The chain is built from TRBV14 and TRBJ2-7, with D tentatively TRBD2 (6 bases). The CDR3 runs 14 residues. V lost 4 bases to trimming and J lost 0 bases, with 10 bases between them. In germline, CDR1 is SGHDN, CDR2 FVKESK. This chain's CDR3 is CASSPGTVSYEQYF. The CDR3 nucleotides are TGTGCCAGCAGCCCAGGGACTGTCTCCTACGAGCAGTACTTC.

The V and J genes are TRBV15 and TRBJ1-5; a weak D match, TRBD1 (6 bases). Germline loops: CDR1 LNHNV, CDR2 YYDKDF (reference sequence). V lost 0 bases and J 2 bases, leaving 8 bases between the germline ends. CDR3 length: 15 amino acids. This chain's CDR3 is CATSREAGGNQPQHF. The CDR3 region has the DNA TGTGCCACCAGCAGAGAAGCAGGGGGCAATCAGCCCCAGCATTTT.

CDR3 region: CASSIARGREQFF. Here the CDR3 DNA reads TGTGCCAGTAGTATAGCTAGGGGGCGTGAGCAGTTCTTC. The rearrangement joins TRBV19 to TRBJ2-1, with TRBD1 matching 7 bases. The length of the CDR3 is 13 residues. J was trimmed by 9 bases and V by 1 base; bases with no gene match: 3. Germline V gene data show CDR1 as LNHDA and CDR2 as SQIVND (reference sequence).

This clone has a handful of counts. This sequence joins TRBV7-2 and TRBJ2-7; 8 positions agree with TRBD2. Per the germline V gene, CDR1 is SGHTA and CDR2 is FQGNSA. Losses at the gene ends were 1 base for V and 6 bases for J; bases not matched to a gene: 8. The CDR3 extends over 15 amino acids. This CDR3 is CASSLGGGTLAEQYF. As DNA, the CDR3 is TGTGCCAGCAGCTTAGGCGGGGGGACCCTCGCCGAGCAGTACTTC. The full variable domain, in which reference TRBV7-2 and TRBJ2-7 provide the parts outside the CDR3, is GAGVSQSPSNKVTEKGKDVELRCDPISGHTALYWYRQSLGQGLEFLIYFQGNSAPDKSGLPSDRFSAERTGGSVSTLTIQRTQQEDSAVYLCASSLGGGTLAEQYFGPGTRLTVT.

The chain recombines TRBV11-3 with TRBJ2-7; TRBD1 matches at 9 bases. This CDR3 is 15 amino acids long. CDR1 is SGHNT and CDR2 is YENEEA in the germline V gene. The ends lost 7 bases at V and 3 bases at J; junction bases unmatched: 10. This CDR3 is CASNPGQGQGYEQYF. The CDR3 region has the DNA TGTGCCAGCAACCCCGGACAGGGACAGGGCTACGAGCAGTACTTC.

This clone was counted a single time. The chain carries TRBV6-5 and TRBJ2-3; possibly TRBD2 for D (6 bases). CDR3 length: 15 amino acids. CDR1 is MNHEY, CDR2 SVGAGI, per germline. The germline V and J ends were trimmed by 0 bases and 3 bases, with 10 bases remaining between them. CDR3 loop: CASSYSRGRTDTQYF. CDR3 bases: TGTGCCAGCAGTTACTCGAGAGGGAGGACAGATACGCAGTATTTT.

J is TRBJ2-7 and V is TRBV29-1; 7 nucleotides agree with TRBD1. Germline V gene lookup returns CDR1 SQVTM and CDR2 ANQGSEA. There are 12 residues in the CDR3. With V trimmed by 5 bases and J by 0 bases, 1 base remained unmatched. CDR3: CSVYRGSYEQYF. CDR3 coding DNA: TGCAGCGTTTACAGGGGCTCCTACGAGCAGTACTTC.

V usage is TRBV9 and J usage is TRBJ2-5; D is possibly TRBD2 (6 bases). Germline V CDR1 and CDR2: SGDLS, YYNGEE. This CDR3 has 16 residues. Trimming cost V 1 base and J 0 bases, with 13 bases left between them. The CDR3 nucleotides are TGTGCCAGCAGCGTATTCGGCGGGGCCAACCAAGAGACCCAGTACTTC. As protein: CASSVFGGANQETQYF.

The rearrangement links TRBV19 to TRBJ1-1; 7 bases line up with TRBD1. The CDR3 extends over 13 amino acids. In germline, CDR1 is LNHDA, CDR2 SQIVND (reference sequence). The trim removed 4 bases at V and 7 bases at J, leaving 6 bases unmatched. The DNA for the CDR3 is TGTGCCAGTAGTACAAGACAGGGAAATGAAGCTTTCTTT. Encoded protein: CASSTRQGNEAFF.

This rearrangement joins TRBV7-8 to TRBJ2-5, with TRBD1 as a possible D gene (6 bases). CDR3 length: 15 residues. The V end lost 3 bases, the J end lost 2 bases, and 13 bases lay between the germline ends. Germline CDR1 is SGHVS and CDR2 is FQNEAQ. The CDR3 protein is CASSFSWGLQETQYF. The CDR3 DNA sequence: TGTGCCAGCAGCTTCTCGTGGGGGCTTCAAGAGACCCAGTACTTC.

The chain has TRBV7-2 and TRBJ1-2, with 7 bases matching TRBD1. J was trimmed by 5 bases and V by 5 bases; bases with no gene match: 5. The length of the CDR3 is 13 residues. The germline CDR1 and CDR2 sequences are SGHTA and FQGNSA. The CDR3 sequence: CASSEQGRYGYTF. The CDR3 DNA sequence: TGTGCCAGCAGCGAACAGGGGCGGTATGGCTACACCTTC.

The genes are TRBV5-4 and TRBJ1-4; D not resolved. The CDR3 covers 13 residues. From germline, CDR1 is SGHNT and CDR2 YYREEE (reference sequence). V lost 0 bases, J lost 15 bases, and 15 bases lay in between. CDR3 sequence (DNA): TGTGCCAGCAGCTTGGCCGGTACGCCCCGGGTGTTTTTT. Amino acids: CASSLAGTPRVFF.

The rearrangement joins TRBV30 to TRBJ2-3; 8 bases match TRBD2. V shed 0 bases, J shed 2 bases, and the junction held 4 bases outside the gene matches. Per the germline V gene, CDR1 is GTSNPN and CDR2 is SVGIG (reference sequence). The CDR3 extends over 15 amino acids. The CDR3 spells CAWSVAGAFTDTQYF. For the CDR3, the DNA is TGTGCCTGGAGTGTAGCGGGAGCCTTCACAGATACGCAGTATTTT.

The rearrangement links TRBV9 to TRBJ2-7, with 7 nucleotides matching TRBD1. Losses at the gene ends were 4 bases for V and 0 bases for J; bases not matched to a gene: 10. Germline V lookup: CDR1 SGDLS, CDR2 YYNGEE. There are 16 residues in the CDR3. Here the CDR3 DNA reads TGTGCCAGCAGCCCCCGGACAGGAACTTACTCCTACGAGCAGTACTTC. This sequence encodes CASSPRTGTYSYEQYF.

The chain is built from TRBV6-1 and TRBJ2-7, with 7 positions matching TRBD1. V lost 7 bases to trimming and J lost 1 base; unmatched junction nucleotides: 7. The germline V gene has CDR1 MNHNS and CDR2 SASEGT. The CDR3 consists of 14 residues. The DNA of the CDR3 is TGTGCCAGCACCCTAGGGGGCCTTTCCTACGAGCAGTACTTC. This sequence encodes CASTLGGLSYEQYF.

This clone came up once. The chain recombines TRBV10-3 with TRBJ1-4; D is perhaps TRBD1 (5 bases). The CDR3 extends over 14 amino acids. The V and J ends lost 6 bases and 1 base respectively, with 9 bases between them. CDR1 and CDR2 (germline): ENHRY, SYGVKD. The CDR3 region is CAISPGLTNEKLFF. The CDR3 DNA reads TGTGCCATCAGCCCAGGGTTAACTAATGAAAAACTGTTTTTT.

The chain uses TRBV5-1 and TRBJ1-2; 7 bases match TRBD1. Unmatched junction bases numbered 14, after V lost 4 bases and J lost 8 bases. The CDR3 runs 15 residues. Per the germline V gene, CDR1 is SGHRS and CDR2 is YFSETQ. Here the CDR3 DNA reads TGCGCCAGCAGCGTGGGACAGCTATCTACGGGCGGCTACACCTTC. Residues: CASSVGQLSTGGYTF.

The chain carries TRBV30 and TRBJ2-1; D might be TRBD2 (5 bases). Germline V CDR1 and CDR2: GTSNPN, SVGIG (reference sequence). This CDR3 has 10 residues. Trimming removed 3 bases at V and 8 bases at J, with 5 bases between. CDR3 bases: TGTGCCTGGAGCGGGGATGAGCAGTTCTTC. This gives the protein CAWSGDEQFF.

This clone was picked up one time. J is TRBJ1-3 and V is TRBV5-1; D gene unclear. The CDR3 extends over 14 amino acids. The V end was cut by 4 bases, the J end by 4 bases, with 12 bases between. Per germline, CDR1 SGHRS and CDR2 YFSETQ. Here the CDR3 DNA reads TGCGCCAGCAGCGAACCGGGAATCGGAAACACCATATATTTT. Protein sequence: CASSEPGIGNTIYF.

In regard to this clone: One junction end disagrees with the germline gene, perhaps due to a read error. This chain joins TRBV10-1 and TRBJ1-1; possible D gene TRBD1, 5 bases. CDR1 WNHNN and CDR2 SYGVQD come from the germline V gene (reference sequence). The CDR3 consists of 13 residues. The CDR3 protein is CASSPGQDTEAFF. Here the CDR3 DNA reads TGCGCCAGCAGCCCCGGACAAGACACCGAAGCTTTCTTT.

The V gene is TRBV29-1, the J gene TRBJ1-1; a weak D match, TRBD1 (5 bases). This CDR3 comprises 13 residues. Germline V gene sequence: CDR1 SQVTM, CDR2 ANQGSEA. Trimming removed 3 bases from V and 0 bases from J, with 8 bases in between. The chain's CDR3 is CSVEEGLNTEAFF. The CDR3 coding sequence is TGCAGCGTTGAGGAGGGACTGAACACTGAAGCTTTCTTT.

The rearrangement uses TRBV5-4 and TRBJ1-1; 8 bases line up with TRBD1. Trimming removed 3 bases from V and 0 bases from J; junction bases left unmatched: 7. The CDR3 totals 16 residues. Germline CDR1 and CDR2: SGHNT and YYREEE (reference sequence). The CDR3 DNA sequence: TGTGCCAGCAGCTCAGGGGGCGAGGGGATGAACACTGAAGCTTTCTTT. This translates into CASSSGGEGMNTEAFF. The variable domain in full, with the rest retrieved from reference TRBV5-4 and TRBJ1-1, is ETGVTQSPTHLIKTRGQQVTLRCSSQSGHNTVSWYQQALGQGPQFIFQYYREEENGRGNFPPRFSGLQFPNYSSELNVNALELDDSALYLCASSSGGEGMNTEAFFGQGTRLTVV.

This rearrangement joins TRBV30 to TRBJ2-5, with a tentative D call TRBD2 (6 bases). The CDR3 runs to 14 residues. V was pared by 3 bases and J by 5 bases, with 16 bases between. Germline values: CDR1 GTSNPN, CDR2 SVGIG (reference sequence). The CDR3 sequence is CAWSPGLEGETQYF. The CDR3 nucleotides read TGTGCCTGGAGCCCGGGACTCGAAGGGGAGACCCAGTACTTC.

The V gene is TRBV6-5, the J gene TRBJ1-2; D not certain. CDR3 size: 14 residues. Trimming shortened V by 0 bases and J by 8 bases, and 13 bases separated the two germline ends. CDR1 is MNHEY and CDR2 is SVGAGI in the germline V gene. CDR3 sequence reads: CASSYSEGSVGYTF. As DNA, the CDR3 is TGTGCCAGCAGTTACTCGGAGGGTTCCGTGGGCTACACCTTC.

The V and J genes are TRBV7-2 and TRBJ1-6; 11 positions agree with TRBD1. Germline-derived CDR1 and CDR2 are SGHTA and FQGNSA. V lost 1 base to trimming and J lost 10 bases; unmatched junction nucleotides: 3. The CDR3 spans 15 residues. The DNA of the CDR3 is TGTGCCAGCAGCTTAGTGGGGACAGGGGGGTCACCCCTCCACTTT. This gives the protein CASSLVGTGGSPLHF.